This TCR beta chain was captured by sequencing in a study of immune heterogeneity within non-small cell lung tumors (dated by TCRdb to the late 2010s). Regarding the complete study: Histology comprised a handful of squamous cell carcinomas, roughly ten non-squamous carcinomas and 1 tumor not otherwise specified. The study combined whole-exome sequencing, RNA-seq and TCR beta repertoire sequencing of multiple spatially distinct regions from each NSCLC tumor to examine intratumoral immune heterogeneity. Transcriptome data were available for just 35 to 50 loci from about 13 patients, whereas TCR repertoire analysis spanned 60 or so tumor loci from 15 or so patients. For mutant peptides 8 to 11 amino acids long, netMHCpan-3.0 predicted neoantigen binding to the HLA alleles of each patient.

A remark on this clonotype: Its binding antigen is unknown. A junction end diverges from the germline sequence, so it may reflect a read error.

The paper as a whole reports these results and caveats: High-frequency TCR beta clonotypes were largely distinct between individual patients. Within a patient, identical dominant CDR3B clonotypes were found to recur across loci, yet unique high-frequency clones were also harbored in different tumor locations. Local T-cell repertoire clonality showed a statistically significant but moderate positive correlation with local tumor mutational burden (R around 0.35).

Genomic DNA was extracted from bulk tumor tissue and used as the TCR template, and about 0.65 ug gDNA was amplified per sample. Multiple biopsies per primary tumor were taken during surgery, spaced as far apart as possible within the tumor mass. The study cohort was described as untreated, and patients were newly diagnosed NSCLC cases undergoing curative surgery. Donors were 15 or so newly diagnosed non-small cell lung cancer patients undergoing surgery with curative intent. A couple of independent pathologists reviewed the resected tumor masses. Sequencing was performed only on DNA and RNA samples of high quality. The CDR3 covers 16 residues, taking in both the cysteine and the phenylalanine. Only the CDR3 part of the read is kept: 48 bases, read in frame from the first base. Via the germline V gene, CDR1 is MDHEN and CDR2 SYDVKM. The TCR beta CDR3 region was amplified with a multiplex PCR system whose first round ran for approximately 10 cycles using 32 V-gene forward primers and 13 J-gene reverse primers. First-round PCR used a QIAGEN Multiplex PCR Kit, and primer sequences were filed in Chinese patent CN105087789A. Illumina universal primers were added in a second PCR round performed with the Phusion High-Fidelity PCR Kit. Sequencing of the TCR libraries was done on the Illumina HiSeq X Ten platform in paired-end mode with a 151 bp read length. The original methods were these. Cutadapt was used to discard reads without multiplex PCR primers, PEAR merged the read pairs, and MiXCR with default settings called the CDR3 regions. Repertoire diversity used Shannon entropy, and clonality was computed as one minus Shannon entropy divided by ln of productive unique sequence count. Dominant or high-frequency T-cell clones were defined as clonotypes at frequencies of at least 0.5%. The public reads were reprocessed in TCRdb via fastp at Q25 and MiXCR, keeping in-frame beta chains. Identical CDR3 protein sequences are pooled into one entry, listed with their most common genes and DNA. The V and J calls here are based on TCRdb, not the publication. The sample profile shows around 4,100 distinct CDR3 sequences; nearly 25% of them were found once. The top ten clones comprise around 9.1% of the sample.

Sequencing input: lung tumor tissue. The sequence links TRBV28 to TRBJ2-7, with the D gene possibly TRBD1 or TRBD2, each one fitting 5 bases. The clonotype comes from a man aged 45-65 years with non-small cell lung cancer. The base sequence is TGTGCCAGCAGCCGAGAGCGGCCAGGGAAATCCTACGAGAAGTACTTC. Translated, this gives CASSRERPGKSYEKYF.